One TCR beta chain is described in this entry. Produced via immunoSEQ multiplex PCR; TCRdb's table is partial and in-frame only. The table includes approximately 98,000 clones, more than 80% detected once. This entry comes from a study of OX40 agonist ivuxolimab in advanced cancers. Across the study: The study gave patients intravenous ivuxolimab at 0.01 to 10 mg/kg every 2 weeks.

V lost 5 bases and J lost 3; bases outside the gene matches: 6. Per the germline V gene, CDR1 is SGHAT and CDR2 is FQNNGV. The CDR3 runs 15 residues. The sequence came from an adult with an advanced solid tumor such as melanoma, head and neck, liver or kidney cancer. The specimen comprised CD4+ or CD8+ T cells sorted from blood, sampled in a trial of the OX40 agonist ivuxolimab. The chain uses TRBV11-2 and TRBJ2-2, with 7 bases matching TRBD1. The CDR3 DNA reads as TGTGCCAGCAGCGCACCGGGACAGCACACCGGGGAGCTGTTTTTT. It translates to CASSAPGQHTGELFF. The whole variable domain, remainder taken from reference TRBV11-2 and TRBJ2-2, is EAGVAQSPRYKIIEKRQSVAFWCNPISGHATLYWYQQILGQGPKLLIQFQNNGVVDDSQLPKDRFSAERLKGVDSTLKIQPAKLEDSAVYLCASSAPGQHTGELFFGEGSRLTVL.